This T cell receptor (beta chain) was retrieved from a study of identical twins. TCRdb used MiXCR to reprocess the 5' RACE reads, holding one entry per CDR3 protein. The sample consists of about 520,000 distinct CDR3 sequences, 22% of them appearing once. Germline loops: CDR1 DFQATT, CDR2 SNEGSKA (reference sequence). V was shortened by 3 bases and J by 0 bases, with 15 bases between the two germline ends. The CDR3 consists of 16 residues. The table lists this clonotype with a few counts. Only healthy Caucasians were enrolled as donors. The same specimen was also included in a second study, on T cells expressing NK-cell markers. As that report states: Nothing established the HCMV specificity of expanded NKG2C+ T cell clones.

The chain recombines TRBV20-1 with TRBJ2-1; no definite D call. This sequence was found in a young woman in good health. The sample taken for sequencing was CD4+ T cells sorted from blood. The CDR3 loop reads CSARSFGGSSYNEQFF. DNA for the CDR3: TGCAGTGCTAGGTCCTTCGGTGGTAGCTCCTACAATGAGCAGTTCTTC.